The clone carrying this T cell receptor beta chain was seen a few times. These data originate in a study of shared clonotypes between healthy human individuals. Data came from immunoSEQ multiplex PCR; TCRdb stores just in-frame clones and leaves some out. Among about half a million clones listed, 70% to 80% were seen once. Per germline, CDR1 SNHLY and CDR2 FYNNEI. CDR3 length equals 14 residues. The V and J ends lost 3 bases and 6 bases, in that order; junction bases with no gene match: 7. The receptor was isolated from a woman in her forties in good health. Some clones in this sample may be carry-over from other donors' samples. The V gene is TRBV2, the J gene TRBJ1-2, with 7 bases fitting TRBD1. Sequenced sample: PBMCs. CDR3 region: CASSEGQSFDGYTF. The CDR3 bases are TGTGCCAGCAGTGAGGGACAGAGTTTTGATGGCTACACCTTC.